Each of the 30 T cell receptor beta chains below was sequenced from the same sample in a study of CD8 T cells in ankylosing spondylitis. TCRdb processed the 5' RACE reads anew with MiXCR; each CDR3 protein has one entry. The sample yields under 200,000 distinct CDR3 sequences, 9.8% seen once. The sample consisted of blood, either unsorted or a sorted T cell fraction (not recorded which). All receptors come from a female donor with ankylosing spondylitis or in good health (not recorded which).

The chain has TRBV28 and TRBJ2-1; D possibly matches TRBD1 or TRBD2 (5 bases each). The CDR3 spans 15 residues. CDR1 and CDR2 from the germline V gene are MDHEN and SYDVKM. With 6 bases removed from V and 0 bases from J, the gap between germline ends came to 12 bases. This CDR3 is CASRLNGASYNEQFF. The CDR3 nucleotides read TGTGCCAGCAGGCTTAACGGGGCCTCCTACAATGAGCAGTTCTTC. Filled out from reference TRBV28 and TRBJ2-1, the complete variable domain reads DVKVTQSSRYLVKRTGEKVFLECVQDMDHENMFWYRQDPGLGLRLIYFSYDVKMKEKGDIPEGYSVSREKKERFSLILESASTNQTSMYLCASRLNGASYNEQFFGPGTRLTVL.

The rearrangement links TRBV7-9 to TRBJ1-3; 9 bases agree with TRBD1. The CDR3 spans 15 residues. Germline V lookup: CDR1 SEHNR, CDR2 FQNEAQ (reference sequence). Trimming took 5 bases from V and 8 from J; bases not matched to a gene: 10. Written as DNA, the CDR3 is TGTGCCAGCAGCCAAGGGACAGGGACAGCGGACACCATATATTTT. This gives the protein CASSQGTGTADTIYF.

This clonotype was found a few times. The chain recombines TRBV20-1 with TRBJ2-1; 9 bases line up with TRBD2. The CDR3 has 15 amino acids. Trimming cost V 6 bases and J 5 bases; bases outside gene matches: 11. Germline V gene lookup returns CDR1 DFQATT and CDR2 SNEGSKA (reference sequence). Here the CDR3 reads CSATVSGGTNNEQFF. DNA of the CDR3: TGCAGTGCGACAGTTAGCGGGGGAACAAACAATGAGCAGTTCTTC.

The chain has TRBV4-3 and TRBJ2-5; maybe TRBD2 (6 bases). CDR1 is LGHNA and CDR2 is YSLEER in the germline V gene. This CDR3 is 16 amino acids long. The germline V and J ends were trimmed by 1 base and 4 bases, with 16 bases remaining between them. CDR3 region: CASSQAMASEGETQYF. In DNA form, the CDR3 reads TGCGCCAGCAGCCAAGCGATGGCTAGCGAGGGAGAGACCCAGTACTTC.

This clonotype has a count of ten or more. The chain combines TRBV12-3 or TRBV12-4 with TRBJ2-6; D is possibly TRBD1 (6 bases). This CDR3 has 14 residues. With 6 bases removed from V and 3 bases from J, the gap between germline ends came to 9 bases. In nucleotides, the CDR3 is TGTGCCAGCAGCAGGGACATTGGGGCCAACGTCCTGACTTTC. It is translated as CASSRDIGANVLTF.

For the CDR3, the DNA is TGTGCCAGCAGTTCAACAGTTTGGAACACTGAAGCTTTCTTT. Translating it yields CASSSTVWNTEAFF. This rearrangement joins TRBV6-2 or TRBV6-3 to TRBJ1-1; D not certain. The germline V gene encodes CDR1 MNHEY and CDR2 SVGEGT. V dropped 4 bases and J dropped 1 base, with 10 bases sitting between them. CDR3 length: 14 residues.

This clonotype was found many times. The chain couples TRBV20-1 to TRBJ1-2; D unresolved. Trimming took 1 base from V and 4 from J, leaving 1 base between them. This CDR3 has 10 residues. Germline CDR1 reads DFQATT; CDR2 reads SNEGSKA (reference sequence). The CDR3 loop reads CSARGYGYTF. CDR3 DNA: TGCAGTGCTAGAGGCTATGGCTACACCTTC.

At least ten counts were recorded for this clonotype. This sequence joins TRBV7-8 and TRBJ2-7; D might be TRBD2 (5 bases). Germline V gives CDR1 SGHVS, CDR2 FQNEAQ. V dropped 1 base and J dropped 5 bases, with 12 bases sitting between them. The CDR3 spans 14 residues. The CDR3 loop reads CASSLVTGDNEQYF. DNA for the CDR3: TGTGCCAGCAGCTTAGTAACCGGGGATAACGAGCAGTACTTC.

This clonotype was observed many times. The V gene is TRBV20-1, the J gene TRBJ2-7, with 7 bases lining up with TRBD1. The trim removed 8 bases at V and 2 bases at J, leaving 9 bases unmatched. CDR1 and CDR2 (germline): DFQATT, SNEGSKA (reference sequence). This CDR3 region has 13 residues. This CDR3 reads CSLAGTAAYEQYF. DNA for the CDR3: TGCAGTCTCGCCGGGACAGCGGCCTACGAGCAGTACTTC.

This clonotype was counted only a few times. V usage is TRBV11-2 and J usage is TRBJ2-2, with D tentatively TRBD1 (8 bases). With 3 bases removed from V and 6 bases from J, the gap between germline ends came to 17 bases. Germline CDR1 reads SGHAT; CDR2 reads FQNNGV. This CDR3 comprises 16 residues. Here the CDR3 reads CASSFGGTGYSGELFF. CDR3 bases: TGTGCCAGCAGCTTCGGGGGGACAGGATATTCCGGGGAGCTGTTTTTT.

The chain has TRBV12-3 or TRBV12-4 and TRBJ1-2; 10 nucleotides line up with TRBD1. V lost 7 bases to trimming and J lost 7 bases; unmatched junction nucleotides: 12. The length of the CDR3 is 15 residues. The CDR3 sequence is CASTEAGTGVRGYTF. CDR3 nucleotides: TGTGCCAGCACCGAAGCAGGGACAGGGGTGCGTGGCTACACCTTC.

About this clonotype itself: A single base separates this from a much larger clone, so it may be a read error. The chain employs TRBV27 and TRBJ2-5; D not resolved. The CDR3 runs to 14 residues. Germline lookup yields CDR1 MNHEY and CDR2 SMNVEV (reference sequence). CDR3 amino acids: CASSPIGGEETQSF. CDR3 DNA: TGTGCCAGCAGTCCGATCGGCGGAGAAGAGACCCAGTCCTTC.

This clonotype showed up just a few times. The chain couples TRBV19 to TRBJ2-1, with TRBD2 matching 10 bases. The germline V gene encodes CDR1 LNHDA and CDR2 SQIVND (reference sequence). V was clipped by 6 bases and J by 4 bases; unmatched bases: 3. This CDR3 has 14 residues. The CDR3 DNA follows: TGTGCCAGTAGCCTAGCGGGAGAGTACAATGAGCAGTTCTTC. As protein: CASSLAGEYNEQFF.

This sequence joins TRBV12-3 or TRBV12-4 and TRBJ2-3, with 7 bases fitting TRBD2. The CDR3 covers 15 residues. The V segment lost 6 bases and the J segment 1 base; nucleotides outside the gene matches: 7. The DNA of the CDR3 is TGTGCCAGCAGGGCGGGGGACTTCGGCACAGATACGCAGTATTTT. Translation: CASRAGDFGTDTQYF.

The chain carries TRBV9 and TRBJ2-3; tentative D call: TRBD2 (5 bases). Germline-derived CDR1 and CDR2 are SGDLS and YYNGEE. Between the trimmed V and J ends, which lost 1 base and 4 bases, there was a span of 16 bases. The CDR3 has 16 residues. DNA for the CDR3: TGTGCCAGCAGCGTAACGGGGAAACGGTTGGCAGATACGCAGTATTTT. Amino acid sequence: CASSVTGKRLADTQYF. The full variable domain, its missing parts supplied by reference TRBV9 and TRBJ2-3, is DSGVTQTPKHLITATGQRVTLRCSPRSGDLSVYWYQQSLDQGLQFLIQYYNGEERAKGNILERFSAQQFPDLHSELNLSSLELGDSALYFCASSVTGKRLADTQYFGPGTRLTVL.

This clonotype was counted a few times. This chain links TRBV25-1 with TRBJ2-7, with a possible D match to TRBD2 (6 bases). This CDR3 has 13 amino acids. V was clipped by 1 base and J by 5 bases, with 9 bases between them. In germline, CDR1 is MGHDK, CDR2 SYGVNS. CDR3 in amino acids: CASSEWGLDEQYF. CDR3 DNA sequence: TGTGCCAGCAGTGAATGGGGACTGGACGAGCAGTACTTC.

The chain couples TRBV7-9 to TRBJ2-1; 7 bases agree with TRBD2. The germline V gene has CDR1 SEHNR and CDR2 FQNEAQ (reference sequence). This CDR3 contains 17 residues. J lost 2 bases, V lost 3 bases, and 10 bases had no gene match. CDR3 in DNA: TGTGCCAGCAGCTTTGAGCAGGGAACTAGCGCCTACAATGAGCAGTTCTTC. It is translated as CASSFEQGTSAYNEQFF. The full variable domain, in which reference TRBV7-9 and TRBJ2-1 provide the parts outside the CDR3, is DTGVSQNPRHKITKRGQNVTFRCDPISEHNRLYWYRQTLGQGPEFLTYFQNEAQLEKSRLLSDRFSAERPKGSFSTLEIQRTEQGDSAMYLCASSFEQGTSAYNEQFFGPGTRLTVL.

The chain carries TRBV27 and TRBJ1-1; D gene unclear. Germline V gives CDR1 MNHEY, CDR2 SMNVEV (reference sequence). V lost 1 base and J 8 bases, leaving 11 bases between the germline ends. CDR3 length: 13 amino acids. The CDR3: CASSLYSGEEAFF. The CDR3 DNA sequence: TGTGCCAGCAGTTTATACTCCGGGGAGGAAGCTTTCTTT.

A single count supports this clonotype. J is TRBJ2-7 and V is TRBV6-1, with no clear D. Germline V gene lookup returns CDR1 MNHNS and CDR2 SASEGT. The CDR3 totals 13 residues. Trimming took off 2 bases at V and 6 bases at J, with 11 bases between the two ends. The DNA of the CDR3 is TGTGCCAGCAGTGAAACTGGAAGTGCCGAGCAGTACTTC. Encoded protein: CASSETGSAEQYF.

The chain couples TRBV12-3 or TRBV12-4 to TRBJ2-7, with D perhaps matching TRBD1 (6 bases). The CDR3 runs to 15 residues. The germline V and J ends were trimmed by 5 bases and 2 bases, with 16 bases remaining between them. The CDR3 loop reads CASSPGQPLAYEQYF. The CDR3 nucleotides read TGTGCCAGCAGTCCAGGACAGCCGCTAGCCTACGAGCAGTACTTC.

This clonotype was recorded many times. The chain carries TRBV4-3 and TRBJ2-2; 7 bases map to TRBD1. The germline CDR1 and CDR2 sequences are LGHNA and YSLEER. The CDR3 is 17 residues long. Trimming removed 0 bases from V and 5 bases from J; junction bases left unmatched: 9. As DNA, the CDR3 is TGCGCCAGCAGCCAAGATTGGGAGACAGGGAGAACCGGGGAGCTGTTTTTT. Encoded protein: CASSQDWETGRTGELFF.

The sample holds many counts of this clonotype. The J gene is TRBJ1-5, the V gene TRBV25-1, with a possible D match to TRBD1 (6 bases). V lost 6 bases to trimming and J lost 6 bases, with 18 bases between them. The CDR3 runs 15 residues. CDR1 is MGHDK, CDR2 SYGVNS, per germline. CDR3: CASSPGAGSSQPQHF. CDR3 sequence (DNA): TGTGCCAGCAGCCCGGGGGCAGGGTCCAGTCAGCCCCAGCATTTT.

The rearrangement links TRBV9 to TRBJ2-3; 16 nucleotides agree with TRBD2. The CDR3 contains 17 residues. V lost 4 bases and J lost 4; bases outside the gene matches: 6. Germline CDR1 SGDLS, CDR2 YYNGEE. The DNA of the CDR3 is TGTGCCAGCAGCTTCCAGGGACTAGCGGGAGGGGCAGATACGCAGTATTTT. It is translated as CASSFQGLAGGADTQYF.

A few counts support this clonotype. The chain combines TRBV12-3 or TRBV12-4 with TRBJ1-2; 9 nucleotides agree with TRBD1. This CDR3 has 18 amino acids. J was trimmed by 0 bases and V by 1 base; bases with no gene match: 9. For the CDR3, the DNA is TGTGCCAGCAGTTTAGATAGGAGGACAGGGGCAACTAACTATGGCTACACCTTC. This sequence encodes CASSLDRRTGATNYGYTF.

This clonotype was observed a single time. The chain joins TRBV7-6 to TRBJ1-1, with TRBD1 matching over 10 bases. Germline V CDR1 and CDR2: SGHVS, FNYEAQ. The junction had 4 bases not matched to a gene; V was cut back by 4 bases and J by 2 bases. The CDR3 extends over 15 amino acids. CDR3 loop: CASSYGTGANTEAFF. For the CDR3, the DNA is TGTGCCAGCAGCTACGGGACAGGGGCAAACACTGAAGCTTTCTTT.

The chain is built from TRBV10-3 and TRBJ2-1; 8 bases agree with TRBD2. V gave up 9 bases and J gave up 9 bases; unmatched junction bases: 7. The CDR3 is 12 amino acids. CDR1 and CDR2 from the germline V gene are ENHRY and SYGVKD. Here the CDR3 DNA reads TGTGCCATATCCCCCGCGGGAGGTGAGCAGTTCTTC. It specifies CAISPAGGEQFF.

This clonotype has just a few counts. The V call is TRBV6-5, the J call TRBJ2-1; unclear D gene. V lost 0 bases and J lost 4, with 10 bases in between. In germline, CDR1 is MNHEY, CDR2 SVGAGI. The CDR3 spans 15 residues. This chain's CDR3 is CASSYSTWGYNEQFF. DNA for the CDR3: TGTGCCAGCAGTTACTCGACTTGGGGTTACAATGAGCAGTTCTTC.

The chain is built from TRBV6-5 and TRBJ2-1; D remains unclear. Trimming took off 4 bases at V and 7 bases at J, with 8 bases between the two ends. The germline CDR1 and CDR2 sequences are MNHEY and SVGAGI. The CDR3 is 12 residues long. DNA of the CDR3: TGTGCCAGCAGTTTCCGACCGAATGAGCAGTTCTTC. As protein: CASSFRPNEQFF.

This clonotype showed up many times. This chain links TRBV7-2 with TRBJ1-1, with D hard to call. The CDR3 totals 15 residues. The ends were cut back, 1 base at V and 3 bases at J, with 12 bases in the middle. Germline lookup yields CDR1 SGHTA and CDR2 FQGNSA. CDR3 DNA sequence: TGTGCCAGCAGCTTAGTACCGTTACTTGACACTGAAGCTTTCTTT. Translating gives CASSLVPLLDTEAFF.

In this sample, this clonotype turned up a few times. The V gene is TRBV19, the J gene TRBJ2-1; perhaps TRBD1 as D (5 bases). Germline assignment: CDR1 LNHDA and CDR2 SQIVND (reference sequence). CDR3 size: 13 residues. V gave up 3 bases and J gave up 4 bases, with 7 bases separating them. The CDR3 DNA sequence: TGTGCCAGTAGTATTCAGGGATACAATGAGCAGTTCTTC. Protein sequence: CASSIQGYNEQFF.